The next 20 T cell receptor beta chains were all read from a single sample in a study of blood T cell repertoires in COVID-19. Here immunoSEQ multiplex PCR was the method, and the copy in TCRdb shows in-frame clones only, minus some. The sample holds just under 250,000 clones; approximately 83% are singletons and the top ten take about 3%. Sample: peripheral blood. The receptors come from a woman in her twenties or thirties who had recovered from COVID-19.

The J gene is TRBJ1-5, the V gene TRBV27, with 10 positions matching TRBD1. Germline CDR1 and CDR2: MNHEY and SMNVEV (reference sequence). V was pared by 6 bases and J by 7 bases, with 12 bases of the junction left unmatched. This CDR3 is 16 amino acids long. As DNA, the CDR3 is TGTGCCAGCAGCCCCACGGGACAGGGGTTATGGCAGCCCCAGCATTTT. Protein product: CASSPTGQGLWQPQHF.

The count of this clone is one. The chain is built from TRBV13 and TRBJ2-7; D is unresolved. The CDR3 is 14 residues long. Germline assignment: CDR1 PRHDT and CDR2 FYEKMQ (reference sequence). Deletions cut 0 bases from V and 2 bases from J, with 8 bases between. The CDR3 DNA reads as TGTGCCAGCAGCTTAGGGGTGCTAACCTACGAGCAGTACTTC. Translating gives CASSLGVLTYEQYF.

The chain has TRBV3-1 (or the pseudogene TRBV3-2) and TRBJ2-1, with a possible D match to TRBD2 (6 bases). Trimming took off 4 bases at V and 8 bases at J, with 18 bases between the two ends. The germline V gene has CDR1 LGHDT and CDR2 YNNKEL (reference sequence). The CDR3 is 15 residues long. DNA of the CDR3: TGTGCCAGCAGCCGGCCGGGACGGGGGAACTATGAGCAGTTCTTC. Its protein is CASSRPGRGNYEQFF.

The CDR3 protein is CASSSGTTSTDTQYF. CDR3 nucleotides: TGCGCCAGCAGCTCCGGGACAACTAGCACAGATACGCAGTATTTT. The rearrangement uses TRBV5-1 and TRBJ2-3; tentative D call: TRBD1 (6 bases). CDR1 and CDR2 (germline): SGHRS, YFSETQ. V dropped 3 bases and J dropped 0 bases, with 11 bases sitting between them. The CDR3 loop spans 15 amino acids.

The chain joins TRBV30 to TRBJ2-1, with 10 bases lining up with TRBD2. CDR3 length: 13 residues. V was pared by 6 bases and J by 2 bases, with 1 base of the junction left unmatched. The V gene's germline CDR1 is GTSNPN and CDR2 SVGIG (reference sequence). CDR3 loop: CACTSGAYNEQFF. For the CDR3, the DNA is TGTGCCTGTACTAGCGGGGCCTACAATGAGCAGTTCTTC.

The gene calls are TRBV5-6 and TRBJ2-5; a weak D match, TRBD2 (7 bases). Germline lookup yields CDR1 SGHDT and CDR2 YYEEEE. V lost 6 bases, J lost 8 bases, and 23 bases lay in between. The CDR3 extends over 15 amino acids. The CDR3 loop reads CASTKRGGAVTTQYF. The CDR3 DNA is TGTGCCAGCACTAAGCGAGGGGGGGCCGTGACTACCCAGTACTTC.

The chain couples TRBV18 to TRBJ1-2, with TRBD1 identical over 7 bases. CDR1 and CDR2 from the germline V gene are KGHSH and LQKENI. The V gene end was trimmed by 2 bases and the J gene end by 6 bases; junction bases not matched to a gene: 9. The CDR3 extends over 15 amino acids. The CDR3 loop reads CASSPAGVGGDGYTF. The CDR3 DNA reads TGTGCCAGCTCACCAGCCGGGGTAGGGGGCGATGGCTACACCTTC.

The V call is TRBV7-9, the J call TRBJ2-1; 10 bases match TRBD2. This CDR3 spans 16 amino acids. Germline V gene sequence: CDR1 SEHNR, CDR2 FQNEAQ (reference sequence). The junction had 2 bases not matched to a gene; V was cut back by 0 bases and J by 3 bases. In nucleotides, the CDR3 is TGTGCCAGCAGCTTAGCATCTAGCGGGGGCTACAATGAGCAGTTCTTC. Translation: CASSLASSGGYNEQFF.

The chain uses TRBV10-3 and TRBJ1-4; D uncertain. Trimming took off 3 bases at V and 5 bases at J, with 10 bases between the two ends. The CDR3 is 14 residues long. Germline V CDR1 and CDR2: ENHRY, SYGVKD. The CDR3 here is CAISEQPSNEKLFF. The DNA for the CDR3 is TGTGCCATCAGTGAACAGCCCTCAAATGAAAAACTGTTTTTT.

The chain joins TRBV15 to TRBJ1-5; 10 nucleotides line up with TRBD1. From germline, CDR1 is LNHNV and CDR2 YYDKDF (reference sequence). The ends lost 3 bases at V and 4 bases at J; junction bases unmatched: 3. The length of the CDR3 is 15 residues. The DNA for the CDR3 is TGTGCCACCAGCAGTGACAGGGGGCATAATCAGCCCCAGCATTTT. Its protein product is CATSSDRGHNQPQHF.

The CDR3: CSVWVASQHSEQFF. Written as DNA, the CDR3 is TGCAGCGTTTGGGTGGCTAGCCAGCACAGTGAGCAGTTCTTC. The chain uses TRBV29-1 and TRBJ2-1, with D possibly TRBD2 on 5 matching bases. The V end lost 5 bases, the J end lost 9 bases, and 20 bases lay between the germline ends. The germline gives CDR1 SQVTM, CDR2 ANQGSEA. The CDR3 length is 14 residues.

The rearrangement uses TRBV12-3 or TRBV12-4 and TRBJ2-1; TRBD2 aligns across 11 bases. The CDR3 is made up of 13 amino acids. Germline trimming cut 6 bases from V and 15 bases from J; bases unmatched to any gene: 10. CDR3: CASSRISGGAWFF. The CDR3 bases are TGTGCCAGCAGCCGCATTAGCGGGGGGGCCTGGTTCTTC.

The rearrangement links TRBV21-1 to TRBJ1-2. TRBV21-1 constitutes a pseudogene. This CDR3 contains 15 residues. CDR3 DNA sequence: TGTGCCAGCAGCTTACCGACCGGGGAACCCTTTGGCTACACCTTC. Translated: CASSLPTGEPFGYTF.

This chain connects TRBV25-1 to TRBJ2-7; 9 bases map to TRBD2. Per the germline V gene, CDR1 is MGHDK and CDR2 is SYGVNS. V was pared by 3 bases and J by 7 bases, with 13 bases of the junction left unmatched. The CDR3 extends over 16 amino acids. DNA for the CDR3: TGTGCCAGCAGTGAGAAAGGAAGCGGGGGGTACGGAGAGCAGTACTTC. It is translated as CASSEKGSGGYGEQYF.

CDR3 loop: CASRDRGSYNSPLHF. The CDR3, as DNA: TGTGCCAGCAGGGACAGGGGATCCTATAATTCACCCCTCCACTTT. J is TRBJ1-6 and V is TRBV6-5; 9 bases are a match to TRBD1. The length of the CDR3 is 15 residues. Germline V CDR1 and CDR2: MNHEY, SVGAGI. With 6 bases clipped from V and 1 base from J, the junction kept 1 base outside the gene matches.

J is TRBJ1-3 and V is TRBV6-2 or TRBV6-3; 8 bases map to TRBD1. Germline-derived CDR1 and CDR2 are MNHEY and SVGEGT. Trimming cost V 4 bases and J 3 bases; bases outside gene matches: 2. The CDR3 is made up of 14 amino acids. The CDR3 spells CASSSRGLGNTIYF. The CDR3, as DNA: TGTGCCAGCAGTTCCAGGGGGCTTGGAAACACCATATATTTT.

CDR3 nucleotide sequence: TGTGCCAGCTCCGCCGGGACAGATGGATCACAGCCCCAGCATTTT. Translation: CASSAGTDGSQPQHF. The genes are TRBV18 and TRBJ1-5; 7 nucleotides align to TRBD1. Germline assignment: CDR1 KGHSH and CDR2 LQKENI. The CDR3 loop spans 15 amino acids. V shed 6 bases, J shed 7 bases, and the junction held 12 bases outside the gene matches.

The chain is built from TRBV25-1 and TRBJ1-2, with 9 positions matching TRBD1. The CDR3 has 15 amino acids. CDR1 MGHDK and CDR2 SYGVNS come from the germline V gene. V lost 3 bases to trimming and J lost 4 bases; unmatched junction nucleotides: 6. Written as DNA, the CDR3 is TGTGCCAGCAGTGATATCACAGGGGGCAGCTATGGCTACACCTTC. Amino acid sequence: CASSDITGGSYGYTF.

The J gene is TRBJ1-6, the V gene TRBV6-5; 8 positions match TRBD1. With 6 bases clipped from V and 7 bases from J, the junction kept 8 bases outside the gene matches. The CDR3 totals 15 residues. In germline, CDR1 is MNHEY, CDR2 SVGAGI. The DNA of the CDR3 is TGTGCCAGCAGAACCTCGGACAGGGTGAATTCACCCCTCCACTTT. Protein product: CASRTSDRVNSPLHF.

This clone occurred once. This sequence joins TRBV7-8 and TRBJ2-1, with TRBD2 matching over 9 bases. The CDR3 spans 16 residues. Trimming at V came to 5 bases and at J to 2 bases, leaving 7 bases not matched to a gene. From germline, CDR1 is SGHVS and CDR2 FQNEAQ. Here the CDR3 reads CASSPGVAGAYNEQFF. The DNA for the CDR3 is TGTGCCAGCAGCCCCGGGGTAGCGGGGGCCTACAATGAGCAGTTCTTC. Together with reference TRBV7-8 and TRBJ2-1, the CDR3 gives the full variable domain: GAGVSQSPRYKVAKRGQDVALRCDPISGHVSLFWYQQALGQGPEFLTYFQNEAQLDKSGLPSDRFFAERPEGSVSTLKIQRTQQEDSAVYLCASSPGVAGAYNEQFFGPGTRLTVL.